This TCR beta chain was obtained from a study of T cells expressing NK-cell markers. Each CDR3 protein gets one entry in TCRdb, which reprocessed the 5' RACE reads and gives no DNA. Its clone listing holds 350,000 to 400,000 distinct CDR3 sequences. This clonotype was sampled from a woman in her 50s in good health. Sequencing was done on a sample of blood T cells: a sorted CD56 or NKG2C T cell subset, CD4+ or CD8+ T cells, or bulk PBMC T cells (not recorded which).

The chain's CDR3 is CASSTTGGWGNQPQHF. This sequence joins TRBV7-9 and TRBJ1-5; TCRdb indicates TRBD1, and absent DNA this call remains unverified. CDR1 and CDR2 (germline): SEHNR, FQNEAQ (reference sequence). The CDR3 extends over 16 amino acids.